The text below deals with one TCR beta chain. The antigen remains unidentified. The length of the CDR3 is 14 residues. Trimming took off 9 bases at V and 2 bases at J, with 17 bases between the two ends. Germline CDR1 ENHRY, CDR2 SYGVKD. The data are from a study of response to subunit inactivated influenza vaccine. Study-wide results and caveats: Authors suggested each seasonal influenza vaccination recruits few new T cells.

TCRdb itself ran the RT-PCR reads through MiXCR, one entry per CDR3 protein. Of about 620,000 distinct CDR3 sequences listed, 12% are singletons. The rearrangement links TRBV10-3 to TRBJ2-7, with D perhaps given as TRBD1 or TRBD2 (5 bases each). This specimen was PBMCs from blood, taken on the day of vaccination. The receptor was isolated from a man in his fifties who received an inactivated influenza vaccine. In DNA form, the CDR3 reads TGTGCCATTGGGGGTCTATCCGATCCCTACGAGCAGTACTTC. Its translation: CAIGGLSDPYEQYF.